What follows are 9 T cell receptor beta chains derived from one specimen sequenced in a study of blood T cell repertoires in COVID-19. Libraries were prepared by immunoSEQ multiplex PCR; TCRdb keeps only in-frame clonotypes and omits some of them. The data show roughly 77,000 clones, around 90% seen once. Sequencing was carried out using peripheral blood. These receptors came from a man aged 50-60 years with active COVID-19.

The J gene is TRBJ2-7, the V gene TRBV27, with 8 bases fitting TRBD1. The CDR3 sequence is 15 residues long. After removal of 4 bases from V and 3 bases from J, the junction contained 8 bases not matched to a gene. Per the germline V gene, CDR1 is MNHEY and CDR2 is SMNVEV (reference sequence). In nucleotides, the CDR3 is TGTGCCAGCAGTTACCTCGGACAGGGAAGCTACGAGCAGTACTTC. This sequence encodes CASSYLGQGSYEQYF.

The V and J genes are TRBV19 and TRBJ2-1, with 10 bases aligning to TRBD2. Germline CDR1 reads LNHDA; CDR2 reads SQIVND (reference sequence). The V and J ends lost 5 bases and 7 bases, in that order; junction bases with no gene match: 11. This CDR3 comprises 16 residues. CDR3 sequence: CASSGASGRVVNEQFF. CDR3 coding DNA: TGTGCCAGTAGTGGAGCTAGCGGGAGAGTAGTAAATGAGCAGTTCTTC. The complete variable domain, with remaining parts taken from reference TRBV19 and TRBJ2-1, reads DGGITQSPKYLFRKEGQNVTLSCEQNLNHDAMYWYRQDPGQGLRLIYYSQIVNDFQKGDIAEGYSVSREKKESFPLTVTSAQKNPTAFYLCASSGASGRVVNEQFFGPGTRLTVL.

With respect to this clone: The same CDR3 arises from other DNA sequences in this sample as well. The chain carries TRBV9 and TRBJ2-2, with 8 nucleotides matching TRBD2. Germline-derived CDR1 and CDR2 are SGDLS and YYNGEE. Losses at the gene ends were 2 bases for V and 2 bases for J; bases not matched to a gene: 5. The CDR3 consists of 16 residues. As DNA, the CDR3 is TGTGCCAGCAGCGTCAGGGCGGGGGGTAACACCGGGGAGCTGTTTTTT. Translating gives CASSVRAGGNTGELFF. The full variable domain, its missing parts supplied by reference TRBV9 and TRBJ2-2, is DSGVTQTPKHLITATGQRVTLRCSPRSGDLSVYWYQQSLDQGLQFLIQYYNGEERAKGNILERFSAQQFPDLHSELNLSSLELGDSALYFCASSVRAGGNTGELFFGEGSRLTVL.

V usage is TRBV3-1 (or the pseudogene TRBV3-2) and J usage is TRBJ2-2, with 11 bases fitting TRBD2. The CDR3 contains 19 residues. CDR1 LGHDT and CDR2 YNNKEL come from the germline V gene (reference sequence). V gave up 0 bases and J gave up 4 bases; unmatched junction bases: 10. The CDR3 reads CASSQETSGGHASTGELFF. The CDR3 bases are TGTGCCAGCAGCCAAGAAACTAGCGGGGGACATGCGAGCACCGGGGAGCTGTTTTTT.

This chain's CDR3 is CASSSPTGFTEAFF. The DNA of the CDR3 is TGTGCCAGCAGCTCACCTACAGGGTTCACTGAAGCTTTCTTT. This chain joins TRBV11-2 and TRBJ1-1; D is possibly TRBD1 (6 bases). Germline V CDR1 and CDR2: SGHAT, FQNNGV. The V end lost 4 bases, the J end lost 4 bases, and 13 bases lay between the germline ends. The CDR3 is 14 residues long. The full variable domain, its missing parts supplied by reference TRBV11-2 and TRBJ1-1, is EAGVAQSPRYKIIEKRQSVAFWCNPISGHATLYWYQQILGQGPKLLIQFQNNGVVDDSQLPKDRFSAERLKGVDSTLKIQPAKLEDSAVYLCASSSPTGFTEAFFGQGTRLTVV.

V is TRBV3-1 (or the pseudogene TRBV3-2) and J is TRBJ2-7; 13 nucleotides align to TRBD2. This CDR3 is built from 17 residues. The V gene's germline CDR1 is LGHDT and CDR2 YNNKEL (reference sequence). The V and J ends lost 4 bases and 1 base, in that order; junction bases with no gene match: 7. CDR3 sequence reads: CASSRGLAGVGSYEQYF. In DNA form, the CDR3 reads TGTGCCAGCAGCCGCGGACTAGCGGGAGTAGGGTCCTACGAGCAGTACTTC.

The chain employs TRBV13 and TRBJ2-1; 10 bases map to TRBD1. This CDR3 comprises 15 residues. Germline CDR1 and CDR2: PRHDT and FYEKMQ (reference sequence). The V gene end was trimmed by 1 base and the J gene end by 6 bases; junction bases not matched to a gene: 3. Written as DNA, the CDR3 is TGTGCCAGCAGCTTAGAGGGACAGGGGACCAATGAGCAGTTCTTC. This translates into CASSLEGQGTNEQFF.

The V gene is TRBV9, the J gene TRBJ2-7; TRBD2 agrees at 7 bases. CDR3 length: 13 amino acids. Looked up from germline, CDR1 is SGDLS and CDR2 is YYNGEE. Trimming removed 4 bases from V and 4 bases from J; junction bases left unmatched: 5. CDR3 residues: CASSSSSGYEQYF. The CDR3 nucleotides are TGTGCCAGCAGCTCGTCTAGCGGATACGAGCAGTACTTC.

The rearrangement links TRBV4-3 to TRBJ2-1; tentatively, D is TRBD2 (7 bases). Germline V gene lookup returns CDR1 LGHNA and CDR2 YSLEER. V lost 4 bases to trimming and J lost 8 bases, with 18 bases between them. This CDR3 is built from 15 residues. CDR3 sequence reads: CASSPTGGKSDEQFF. The CDR3 DNA reads as TGCGCCAGCAGCCCTACGGGGGGCAAATCAGATGAGCAGTTCTTC.